Included here is one T cell receptor beta chain sequence, with context. The antigen is unknown. ViraFEST used viral peptide pools to expand antigen-specific CD4+ T cells before sequencing. Subsequent to a culture period of approximately 11 days, CD4+ T cells were isolated. Absence of prior SARS-CoV-2 infection characterized the vaccine recipients, who showed negative nucleocapsid antibodies. With approximately 9.8 ug/ml peptides and roughly 9.4 IU/ml IL-2, 2 million or so PBMC per well were cultured. At days 3 and 7, half of the medium was exchanged for IL-2 medium. This sample is drawn from a study of vaccination effects on CD4 cells after COVID-19. Study overall: BNT162b2 vaccine or mRNA-1273 vaccine was given to participants in two doses. The study, taken as a whole, reports: Long after vaccination, the clones induced by infection and by vaccine shrank markedly in size.

Method: immunoSEQ multiplex PCR; TCRdb's copy keeps in-frame clones and lacks some. The sample records tens of thousands of clones, roughly 80% being singletons. The V gene's germline CDR1 is SGHRS and CDR2 YFSETQ. The length of the CDR3 is 14 residues. V was pared by 0 bases and J by 0 bases, with 6 bases between. This receptor was obtained from a human donor who received a COVID-19 vaccine. The chain has TRBV5-1 and TRBJ2-5, with D possibly TRBD1 on 5 matching bases. The material was CD4+ T cells from PBMCs cultured with SARS-CoV-2 spike peptides, obtained before COVID-19 vaccination. CDR3 amino acids: CASSLEGDQETQYF. Written as DNA, the CDR3 is TGCGCCAGCAGCTTGGAAGGGGACCAAGAGACCCAGTACTTC.